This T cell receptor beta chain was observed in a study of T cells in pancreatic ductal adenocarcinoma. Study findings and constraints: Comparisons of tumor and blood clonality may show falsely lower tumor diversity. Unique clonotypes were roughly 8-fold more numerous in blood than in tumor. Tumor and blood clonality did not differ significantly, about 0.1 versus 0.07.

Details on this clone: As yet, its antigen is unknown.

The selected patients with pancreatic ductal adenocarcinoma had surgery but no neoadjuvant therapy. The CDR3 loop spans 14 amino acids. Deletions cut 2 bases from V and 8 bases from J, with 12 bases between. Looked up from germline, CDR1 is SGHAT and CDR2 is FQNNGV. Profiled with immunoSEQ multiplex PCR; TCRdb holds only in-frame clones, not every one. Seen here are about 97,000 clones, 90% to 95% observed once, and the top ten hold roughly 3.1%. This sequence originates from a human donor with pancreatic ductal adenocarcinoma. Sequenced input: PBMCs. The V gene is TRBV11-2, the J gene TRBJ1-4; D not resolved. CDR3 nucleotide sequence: TGTGCCAGCAGCTTAAGATGGGCGGGAGAAAAACTGTTTTTT. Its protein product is CASSLRWAGEKLFF.